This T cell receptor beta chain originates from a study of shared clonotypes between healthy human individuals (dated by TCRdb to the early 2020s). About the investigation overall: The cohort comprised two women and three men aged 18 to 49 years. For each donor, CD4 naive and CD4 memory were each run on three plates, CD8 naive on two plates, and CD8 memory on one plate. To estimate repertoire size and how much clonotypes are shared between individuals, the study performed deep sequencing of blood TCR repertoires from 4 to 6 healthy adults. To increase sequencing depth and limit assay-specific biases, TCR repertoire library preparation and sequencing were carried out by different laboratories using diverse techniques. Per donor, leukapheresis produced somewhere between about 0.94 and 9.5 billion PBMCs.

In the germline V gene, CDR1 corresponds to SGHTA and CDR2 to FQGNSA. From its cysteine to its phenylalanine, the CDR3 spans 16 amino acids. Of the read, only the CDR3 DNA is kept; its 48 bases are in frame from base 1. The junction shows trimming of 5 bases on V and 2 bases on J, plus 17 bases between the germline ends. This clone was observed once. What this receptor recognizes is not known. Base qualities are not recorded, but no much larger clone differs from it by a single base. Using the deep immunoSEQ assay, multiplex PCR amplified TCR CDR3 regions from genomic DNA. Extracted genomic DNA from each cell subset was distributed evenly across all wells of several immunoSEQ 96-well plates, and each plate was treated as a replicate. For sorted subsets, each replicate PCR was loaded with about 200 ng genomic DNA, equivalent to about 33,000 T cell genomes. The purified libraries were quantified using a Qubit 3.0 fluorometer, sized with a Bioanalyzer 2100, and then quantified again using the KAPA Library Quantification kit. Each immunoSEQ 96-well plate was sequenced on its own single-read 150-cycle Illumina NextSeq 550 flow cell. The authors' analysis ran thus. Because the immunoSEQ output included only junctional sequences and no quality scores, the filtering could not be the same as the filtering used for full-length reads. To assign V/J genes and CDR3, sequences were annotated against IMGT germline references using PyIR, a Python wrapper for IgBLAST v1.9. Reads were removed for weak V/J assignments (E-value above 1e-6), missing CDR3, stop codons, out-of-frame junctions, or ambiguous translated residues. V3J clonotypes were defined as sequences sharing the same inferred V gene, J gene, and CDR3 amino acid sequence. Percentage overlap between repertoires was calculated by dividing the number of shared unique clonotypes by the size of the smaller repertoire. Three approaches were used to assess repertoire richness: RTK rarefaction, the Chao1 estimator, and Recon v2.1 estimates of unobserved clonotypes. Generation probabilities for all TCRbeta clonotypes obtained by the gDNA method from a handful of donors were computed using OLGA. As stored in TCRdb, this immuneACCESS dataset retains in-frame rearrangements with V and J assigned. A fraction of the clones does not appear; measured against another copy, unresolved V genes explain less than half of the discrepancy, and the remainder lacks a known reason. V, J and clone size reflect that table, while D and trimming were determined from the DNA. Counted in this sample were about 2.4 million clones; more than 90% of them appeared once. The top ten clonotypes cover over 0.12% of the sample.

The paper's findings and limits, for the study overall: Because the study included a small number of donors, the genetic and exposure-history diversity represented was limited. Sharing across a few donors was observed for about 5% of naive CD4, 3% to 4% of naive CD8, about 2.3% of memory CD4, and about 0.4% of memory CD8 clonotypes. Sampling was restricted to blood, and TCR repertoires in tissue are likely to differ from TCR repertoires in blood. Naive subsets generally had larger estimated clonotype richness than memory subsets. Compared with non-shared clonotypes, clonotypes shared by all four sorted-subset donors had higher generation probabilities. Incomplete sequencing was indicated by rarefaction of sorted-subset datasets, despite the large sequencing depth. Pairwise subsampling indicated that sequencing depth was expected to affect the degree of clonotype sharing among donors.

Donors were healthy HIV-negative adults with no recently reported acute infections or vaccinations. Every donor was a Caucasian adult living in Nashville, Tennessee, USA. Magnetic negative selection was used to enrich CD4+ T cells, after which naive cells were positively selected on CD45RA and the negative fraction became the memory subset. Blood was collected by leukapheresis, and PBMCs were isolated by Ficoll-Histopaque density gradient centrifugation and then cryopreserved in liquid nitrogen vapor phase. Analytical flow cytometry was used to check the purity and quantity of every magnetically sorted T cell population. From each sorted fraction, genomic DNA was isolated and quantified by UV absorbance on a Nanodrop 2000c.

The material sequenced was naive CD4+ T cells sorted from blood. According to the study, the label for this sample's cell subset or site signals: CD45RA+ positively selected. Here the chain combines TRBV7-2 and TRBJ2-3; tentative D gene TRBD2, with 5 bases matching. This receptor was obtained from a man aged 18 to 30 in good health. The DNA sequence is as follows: TGTGCCAGCAGCCGAGCTGGACTTACTTTCACAGATACGCAGTATTTT. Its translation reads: CASSRAGLTFTDTQYF.